This TCR beta chain was identified during a study of cytomegalovirus exposure and HLA in healthy donors. Across the study: Early on, a data release was issued that held 80 million to 90 million unique TCRs from HLA-typed donors. Study-level points and caveats: Researchers counted roughly 160 TCR beta chains as cytomegalovirus-associated.

As regards this clone: Its target is unknown.

The PCR contained 60 Vbeta and 13 Jbeta primers. Sequencing used immunoSEQ multiplex PCR; TCRdb keeps in-frame clones, though not all of them. Of roughly 80,000 clones in the sample, approximately 60% were seen once. The sample comprised PBMCs. This receptor was identified in a male donor in good health and CMV-seropositive.

The CDR3 region is CASTQGQGSSYEQYF. CDR3 DNA: TGTGCCAGTACCCAAGGACAGGGCTCCTCCTACGAGCAGTACTTC. This rearrangement joins TRBV19 to TRBJ2-7, with 8 bases that match TRBD1. CDR3 size: 15 residues. The germline gives CDR1 LNHDA, CDR2 SQIVND (reference sequence). J gave up 0 bases and V 7 bases, and 8 bases lay outside the gene matches.